The clone carrying this T cell receptor beta chain appeared many times. Its target is not known. Read sequence stops 3 residues before the CDR3 end, and the germline J gene provides the missing end. Heparinized whole blood, roughly 5 to 9 ml, came from each donor. The data were taken from a study of T cell clonality in common variable immunodeficiency. Study-level results: CVID subjects showed higher TCRbeta clonality than healthy controls. Common variable immunodeficiency TCR beta sequences reportedly had fewer deletions and N-nucleotide insertions.

Control and CVID samples contributed equal amounts of genomic DNA. Generated by immunoSEQ multiplex PCR, the TCRdb table keeps only in-frame clones and is missing some. The sample yields about 55,000 clones, without any singletons. CDR1 and CDR2 from the germline V gene are SGHTA and FQGNSA. The CDR3 extends over 16 amino acids. After removal of 0 bases from V and 7 bases from J, the junction contained 1 base not matched to a gene. J is TRBJ2-1 and V is TRBV7-2, with TRBD2 identical over 15 bases. Specimen: peripheral blood mononuclear cells. The sequence derives from a person aged 18-69 years in good health. The CDR3 loop is CASSLAGTSGRNEQFF. The CDR3 DNA, read in part, is TGTGCCAGCAGCTTAGCCGGGACTAGCGGGAGGAATGAG.